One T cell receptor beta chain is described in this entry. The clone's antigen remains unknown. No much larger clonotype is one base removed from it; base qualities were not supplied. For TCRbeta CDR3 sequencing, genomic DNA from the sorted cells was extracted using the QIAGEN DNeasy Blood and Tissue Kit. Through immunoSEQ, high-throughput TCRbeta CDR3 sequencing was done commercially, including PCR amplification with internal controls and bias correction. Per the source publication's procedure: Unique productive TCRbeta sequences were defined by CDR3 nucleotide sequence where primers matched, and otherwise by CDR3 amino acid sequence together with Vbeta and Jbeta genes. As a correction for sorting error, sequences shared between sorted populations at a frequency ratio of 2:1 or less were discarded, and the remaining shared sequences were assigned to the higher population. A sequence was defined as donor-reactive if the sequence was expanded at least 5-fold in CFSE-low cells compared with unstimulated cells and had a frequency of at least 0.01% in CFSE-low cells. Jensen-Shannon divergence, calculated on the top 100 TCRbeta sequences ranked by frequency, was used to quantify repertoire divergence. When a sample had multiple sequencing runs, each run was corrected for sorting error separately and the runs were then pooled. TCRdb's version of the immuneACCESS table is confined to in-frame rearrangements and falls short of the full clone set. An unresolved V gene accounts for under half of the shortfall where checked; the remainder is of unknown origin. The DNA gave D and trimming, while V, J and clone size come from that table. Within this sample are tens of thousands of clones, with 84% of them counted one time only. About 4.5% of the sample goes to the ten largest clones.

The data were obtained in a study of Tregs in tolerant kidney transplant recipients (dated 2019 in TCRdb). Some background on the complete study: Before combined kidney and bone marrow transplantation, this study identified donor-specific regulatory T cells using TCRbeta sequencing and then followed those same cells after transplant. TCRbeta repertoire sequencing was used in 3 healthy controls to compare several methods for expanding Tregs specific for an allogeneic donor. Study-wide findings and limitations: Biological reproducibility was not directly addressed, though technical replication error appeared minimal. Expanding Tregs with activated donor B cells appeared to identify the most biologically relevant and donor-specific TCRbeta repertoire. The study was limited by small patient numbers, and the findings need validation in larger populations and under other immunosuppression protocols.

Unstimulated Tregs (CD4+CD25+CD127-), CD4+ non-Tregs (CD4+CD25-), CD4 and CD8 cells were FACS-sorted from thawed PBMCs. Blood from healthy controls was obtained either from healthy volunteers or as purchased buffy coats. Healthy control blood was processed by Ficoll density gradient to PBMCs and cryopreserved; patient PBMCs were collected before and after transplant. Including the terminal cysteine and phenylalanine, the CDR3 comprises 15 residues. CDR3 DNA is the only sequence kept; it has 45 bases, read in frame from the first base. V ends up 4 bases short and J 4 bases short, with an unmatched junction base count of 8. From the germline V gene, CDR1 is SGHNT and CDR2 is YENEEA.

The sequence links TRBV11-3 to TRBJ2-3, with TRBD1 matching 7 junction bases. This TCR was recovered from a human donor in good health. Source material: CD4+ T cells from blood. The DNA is TGTGCCAGCAGCTACCAAACAGGGGTGGCAGATACGCAGTATTTT. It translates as CASSYQTGVADTQYF.